The rows below give T cell receptor beta chains drawn from one sample of a study of blood T cell repertoires in COVID-19. Repertoires were generated with immunoSEQ multiplex PCR, while TCRdb's copy carries only in-frame clones and drops some. This table holds more than 60,000 clones, 70% to 90% found once. The specimen sequenced was peripheral blood. The origin of the receptors is a man in his 60s with acute or convalescent COVID-19. The CDR3 runs from the conserved cysteine through the conserved F or W. The D gene is left open where the match is weak. Clone size is given for some rows only: seen once, a few or many times, or a class if the clone is expanded.

D gene,V gene,J gene,CDR3 length,clone size,CDR3 protein,CDR3 DNA
.,TRBV11-2,TRBJ1-1,13,.,CASSLGGDTEAFF,TGTGCCAGCAGCTTAGGGGGGGACACTGAAGCTTTCTTT
TRBD1,TRBV7-3,TRBJ2-7,14,.,CASSQGQGAYEQYF,TGTGCCAGCAGCCAAGGACAGGGTGCCTACGAGCAGTACTTC
.,TRBV18,TRBJ1-4,13,.,CASSRGQEEKLFF,TGTGCCAGCTCACGGGGACAAGAAGAAAAACTGTTTTTT
.,TRBV24-1,TRBJ1-6,14,.,CAIQSGYGNSPLHF,TGTGCCATCCAGTCGGGGTACGGGAATTCACCCCTCCACTTT
TRBD1,TRBV9,TRBJ1-4,15,once,CASSIGQGASEKLFF,TGTGCCAGCAGCATCGGACAGGGGGCGAGTGAAAAACTGTTTTTT
.,TRBV4-2,TRBJ1-4,14,.,CASSQGQGNEKLFF,TGTGCCAGCAGCCAAGGCCAGGGGAATGAAAAACTGTTTTTT
.,TRBV4-3,TRBJ2-1,15,.,CASSQDSSSYNEQFF,TGCGCCAGCAGCCAAGATTCGAGCTCCTACAATGAGCAGTTCTTC
.,TRBV2,TRBJ2-7,11,.,CASSTGYEQYF,TGTGCCAGCTCAACTGGTTACGAGCAGTACTTC
.,TRBV7-6,TRBJ2-1,13,.,CASSLDISAEQFF,TGTGCCAGCAGCTTGGACATCTCCGCAGAGCAGTTCTTC
.,TRBV5-1,TRBJ1-5,15,.,CASSLAGDSNQPQHF,TGCGCCAGCAGCTTGGCGGGAGATAGCAATCAGCCCCAGCATTTT
.,TRBV3-1/TRBV3-2,TRBJ1-1,13,few,CASSRGINTEAFF,TGTGCCAGCAGCCGCGGGATTAACACTGAAGCTTTCTTT
TRBD1,TRBV25-1,TRBJ2-7,15,few,CASSGLGQGNDEQYF,TGTGCCAGCAGTGGCCTGGGACAGGGGAACGACGAGCAGTACTTC
TRBD2,TRBV10-1,TRBJ2-7,16,few,CASSWTSGDQPDEQYF,TGCGCCAGCAGTTGGACTAGCGGGGATCAGCCAGACGAGCAGTACTTC
.,TRBV3-1/TRBV3-2,TRBJ1-3,15,.,CASLGRQVSGNTIYF,TGTGCCAGCTTAGGCAGGCAAGTCTCTGGAAACACCATATATTTT
.,TRBV4-3,TRBJ1-2,15,.,CASSQVQDSNYGYTF,TGCGCCAGCAGCCAAGTCCAGGACAGTAACTATGGCTACACCTTC
.,TRBV6-5,TRBJ1-5,14,.,CASIPGGDNQPQHF,TGTGCCAGCATCCCTGGGGGGGATAATCAGCCCCAGCATTTT
.,TRBV4-3,TRBJ1-2,15,.,CASSSGGEALYGYTF,TGCGCCAGCAGCTCGGGGGGGGAAGCCCTGTATGGCTACACCTTC
TRBD1,TRBV29-1,TRBJ1-2,15,.,CSVTRPGTGGDGYTF,TGCAGCGTGACCCGTCCCGGGACAGGGGGTGATGGCTACACCTTC
TRBD1,TRBV5-4,TRBJ1-4,15,.,CASSQTGGTNEKLFF,TGTGCCAGCAGCCAGACAGGGGGAACTAATGAAAAACTGTTTTTT
.,TRBV19,TRBJ1-4,15,.,CASSTRRQGDEKLFF,TGTGCCAGTAGTACAAGACGGCAAGGGGATGAAAAACTGTTTTTT
.,TRBV2,TRBJ1-1,12,once,CASRAGNAEAFF,TGTGCCAGCAGAGCAGGGAACGCTGAAGCTTTCTTT
.,TRBV5-4,TRBJ1-3,13,once,CASSLVGGDTIYF,TGTGCCAGCAGCTTGGTGGGAGGAGACACCATATATTTT
.,TRBV6-2/TRBV6-3,TRBJ2-5,14,.,CASSYLGGQETQYF,TGTGCCAGCAGTTACCTTGGGGGGCAAGAGACCCAGTACTTC
.,TRBV3-1/TRBV3-2,TRBJ1-4,14,few,CASSRPDNGEKLFF,TGTGCCAGCAGCCGACCGGACAATGGCGAAAAACTGTTTTTT
.,TRBV19,TRBJ1-1,13,.,CASMAEYDTEAFF,TGTGCCAGTATGGCGGAGTATGACACTGAAGCTTTCTTT
.,TRBV3-1/TRBV3-2,TRBJ2-7,14,.,CASSQGAPSYEQYF,TGTGCCAGCAGCCAAGGGGCACCCTCCTACGAGCAGTACTTC
.,TRBV4-2,TRBJ2-7,15,.,CASSQDPGSSYEQYF,TGTGCCAGCAGCCAAGATCCAGGGTCCTCCTACGAGCAGTACTTC
.,TRBV30,TRBJ1-3,14,.,CAWSWGGSGNTIYF,TGTGCCTGGAGTTGGGGGGGCTCTGGAAACACCATATATTTT
.,TRBV5-1,TRBJ1-1,16,.,CASPSPWDTENTEAFF,TGCGCCAGCCCCAGCCCCTGGGACACCGAGAACACTGAAGCTTTCTTT
.,TRBV7-6,TRBJ2-1,17,once,CASSPVIASGSYNEQFF,TGTGCCAGCAGCCCGGTAATAGCGAGCGGCTCCTACAATGAGCAGTTCTTC
TRBD1,TRBV27,TRBJ2-7,15,.,CASSLYPSTGYEQYF,TGTGCCAGCAGTTTATACCCCTCGACAGGGTACGAGCAGTACTTC
.,TRBV6-5,TRBJ1-1,15,.,CASSYSYVGQREAFF,TGTGCCAGCAGTTACTCTTACGTCGGACAGCGTGAAGCTTTCTTT
TRBD2,TRBV5-1,TRBJ2-5,14,.,CASSLAGGGETQYF,TGCGCCAGCAGCTTAGCGGGGGGCGGGGAGACCCAGTACTTC
.,TRBV2,TRBJ1-1,14,.,CASSENRANTEAFF,TGTGCCAGCAGTGAAAACAGGGCGAACACTGAAGCTTTCTTT
.,TRBV11-1,TRBJ1-1,13,.,CASSFGARTEAFF,TGTGCCAGCAGCTTTGGGGCACGCACTGAAGCTTTCTTT
TRBD1,TRBV5-4,TRBJ2-6,17,.,CASSPGQGRFGANVLTF,TGTGCCAGCAGCCCGGGACAGGGACGTTTTGGGGCCAACGTCCTGACTTTC
.,TRBV19,TRBJ2-5,15,.,CASGLSGTSEETQYF,TGTGCCAGTGGTCTCTCCGGGACAAGCGAAGAGACCCAGTACTTC
TRBD1,TRBV4-3,TRBJ1-5,16,.,CASRKEYRGYNQPQHF,TGCGCCAGCAGAAAAGAGTACAGGGGATACAATCAGCCCCAGCATTTT
.,TRBV24-1,TRBJ1-1,11,.,CATMERGEAFF,TGTGCCACCATGGAAAGAGGTGAAGCTTTCTTT
.,TRBV19,TRBJ2-2,14,.,CASSVAGSTGELFF,TGTGCCAGTAGTGTCGCGGGATCAACCGGGGAGCTGTTTTTT